The present TCR beta chain was sequenced within a study of blood T cell repertoires in COVID-19. The overall study: In each case, the material was cDNA or gDNA derived from T cells, B-cell-depleted T cells, or PBMCs.

Method: immunoSEQ multiplex PCR; TCRdb's copy keeps in-frame clones and lacks some. Of over 200,000 clones detected, 80% to 85% appear once; the ten largest clones hold about 4.5%. CDR3 size: 15 residues. Germline CDR1 reads ENHRY; CDR2 reads SYGVKD. The ends were cut back, 4 bases at V and 6 bases at J, with 16 bases in the middle. The chain couples TRBV10-3 to TRBJ1-5; possible D gene TRBD1, 5 bases. The sequenced sample was peripheral blood. The source is a man between 45 and 60 years old with active or convalescent COVID-19. Written as DNA, the CDR3 is TGTGCCATCAGTGTGAGTTCGGGGGACGGTCAGCCCCAGCATTTT. Encoded protein: CAISVSSGDGQPQHF.